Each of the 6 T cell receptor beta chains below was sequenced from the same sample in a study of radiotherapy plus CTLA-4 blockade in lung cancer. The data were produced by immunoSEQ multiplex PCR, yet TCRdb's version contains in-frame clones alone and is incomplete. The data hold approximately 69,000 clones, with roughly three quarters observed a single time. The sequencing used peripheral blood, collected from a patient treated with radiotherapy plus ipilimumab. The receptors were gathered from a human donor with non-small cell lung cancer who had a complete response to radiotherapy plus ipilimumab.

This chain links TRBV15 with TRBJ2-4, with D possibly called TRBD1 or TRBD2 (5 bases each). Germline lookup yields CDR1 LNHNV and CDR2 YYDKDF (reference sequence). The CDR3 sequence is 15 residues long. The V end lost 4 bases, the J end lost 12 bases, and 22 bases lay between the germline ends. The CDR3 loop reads CATSITSQTGPPQYF. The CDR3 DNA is TGTGCCACCAGCATCACATCCCAGACGGGACCGCCTCAGTACTTC.

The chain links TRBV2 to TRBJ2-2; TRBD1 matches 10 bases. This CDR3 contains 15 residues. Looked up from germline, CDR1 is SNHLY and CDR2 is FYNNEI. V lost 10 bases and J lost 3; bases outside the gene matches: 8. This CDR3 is CANSGTGAYTGELFF. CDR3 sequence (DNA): TGTGCCAACTCCGGGACAGGGGCCTACACCGGGGAGCTGTTTTTT. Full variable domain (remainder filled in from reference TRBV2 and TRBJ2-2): EPEVTQTPSHQVTQMGQEVILRCVPISNHLYFYWYRQILGQKVEFLVSFYNNEISEKSEIFDDQFSVERPDGSNFTLKIRSTKLEDSAMYFCANSGTGAYTGELFFGEGSRLTVL.

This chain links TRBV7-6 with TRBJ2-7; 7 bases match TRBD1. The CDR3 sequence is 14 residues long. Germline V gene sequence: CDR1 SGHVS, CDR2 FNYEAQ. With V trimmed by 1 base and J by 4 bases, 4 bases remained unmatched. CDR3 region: CASSLVDRTYEQYF. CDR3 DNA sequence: TGTGCCAGCAGCTTAGTGGACAGGACTTACGAGCAGTACTTC.

In DNA, the CDR3 is TGTGCCAGCAGCGTAGTATCCGGGACAGGGTTAAACATGGACACCATATATTTT. This encodes CASSVVSGTGLNMDTIYF. J is TRBJ1-3 and V is TRBV9, with 9 nucleotides matching TRBD1. Germline loops: CDR1 SGDLS, CDR2 YYNGEE. V shed 0 bases, J shed 8 bases, and the junction held 15 bases outside the gene matches. The CDR3 sequence is 18 residues long.

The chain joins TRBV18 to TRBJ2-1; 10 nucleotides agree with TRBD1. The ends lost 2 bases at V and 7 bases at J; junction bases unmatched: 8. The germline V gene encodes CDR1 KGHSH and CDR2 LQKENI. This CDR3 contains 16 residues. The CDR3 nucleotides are TGTGCCAGCTCACCAGGGGGGACAGGGGCAACGAATGAGCAGTTCTTC. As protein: CASSPGGTGATNEQFF.

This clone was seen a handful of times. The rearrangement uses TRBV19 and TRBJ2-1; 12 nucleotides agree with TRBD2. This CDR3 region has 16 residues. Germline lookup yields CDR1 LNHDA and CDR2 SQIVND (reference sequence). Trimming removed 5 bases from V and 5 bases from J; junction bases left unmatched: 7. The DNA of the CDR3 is TGTGCCAGTAGTTTAGGGACTAGCGGGCAGGACAATGAGCAGTTCTTC. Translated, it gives CASSLGTSGQDNEQFF.